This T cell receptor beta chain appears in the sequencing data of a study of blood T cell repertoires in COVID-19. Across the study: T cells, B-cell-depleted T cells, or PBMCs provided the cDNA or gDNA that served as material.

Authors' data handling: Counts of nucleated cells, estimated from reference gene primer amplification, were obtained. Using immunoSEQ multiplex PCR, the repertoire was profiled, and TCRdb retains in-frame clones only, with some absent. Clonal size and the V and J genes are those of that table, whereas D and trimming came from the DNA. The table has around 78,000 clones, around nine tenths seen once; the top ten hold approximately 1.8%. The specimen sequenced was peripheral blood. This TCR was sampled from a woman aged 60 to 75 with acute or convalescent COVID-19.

The CDR3: CASSLNRVSGNTIYF. In DNA form, the CDR3 reads TGTGCCAGCAGCCTCAACAGGGTTTCTGGAAACACCATATATTTT. The V and J genes are TRBV7-2 and TRBJ1-3; D might be TRBD1 (6 bases). Germline V gene data show CDR1 as SGHTA and CDR2 as FQGNSA. Trimming pared 5 bases from V and 1 base from J, leaving 12 bases between. This CDR3 has 15 amino acids. The whole variable domain, remainder taken from reference TRBV7-2 and TRBJ1-3, is GAGVSQSPSNKVTEKGKDVELRCDPISGHTALYWYRQSLGQGLEFLIYFQGNSAPDKSGLPSDRFSAERTGGSVSTLTIQRTQQEDSAVYLCASSLNRVSGNTIYFGEGSWLTVV.